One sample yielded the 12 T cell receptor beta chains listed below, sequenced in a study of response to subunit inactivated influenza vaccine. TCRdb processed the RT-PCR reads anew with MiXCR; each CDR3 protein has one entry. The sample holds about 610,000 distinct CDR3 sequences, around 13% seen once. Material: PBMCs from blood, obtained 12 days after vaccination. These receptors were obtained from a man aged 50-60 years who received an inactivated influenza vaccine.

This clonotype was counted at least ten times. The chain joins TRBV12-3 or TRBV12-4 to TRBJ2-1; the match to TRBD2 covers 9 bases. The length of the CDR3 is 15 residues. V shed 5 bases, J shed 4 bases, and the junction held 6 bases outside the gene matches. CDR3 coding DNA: TGTGCCAGCAGTCTCCTAGCGGGGAGATACAATGAGCAGTTCTTC. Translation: CASSLLAGRYNEQFF.

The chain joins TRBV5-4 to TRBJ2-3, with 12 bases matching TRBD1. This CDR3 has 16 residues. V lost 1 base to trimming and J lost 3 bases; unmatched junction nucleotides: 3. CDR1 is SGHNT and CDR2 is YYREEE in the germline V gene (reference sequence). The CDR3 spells CASSLKGQGATDTQYF. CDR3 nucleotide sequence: TGTGCCAGCAGCTTGAAGGGACAGGGGGCGACAGATACGCAGTATTTT. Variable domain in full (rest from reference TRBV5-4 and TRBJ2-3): ETGVTQSPTHLIKTRGQQVTLRCSSQSGHNTVSWYQQALGQGPQFIFQYYREEENGRGNFPPRFSGLQFPNYSSELNVNALELDDSALYLCASSLKGQGATDTQYFGPGTRLTVL.

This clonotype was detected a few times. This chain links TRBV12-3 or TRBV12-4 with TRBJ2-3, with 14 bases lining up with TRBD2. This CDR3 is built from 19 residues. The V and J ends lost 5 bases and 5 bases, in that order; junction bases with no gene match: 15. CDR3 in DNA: TGTGCCAGCAGTCTGGGGGGACTAGCGGGGGACCTGACCGGAGATACGCAGTATTTT. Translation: CASSLGGLAGDLTGDTQYF.

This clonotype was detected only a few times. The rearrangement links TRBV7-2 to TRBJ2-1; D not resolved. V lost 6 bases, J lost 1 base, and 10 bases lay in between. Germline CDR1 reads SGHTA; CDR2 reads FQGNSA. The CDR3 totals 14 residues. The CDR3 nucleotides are TGTGCCAGCAGATCGGGCCTTTCCTACAATGAGCAGTTCTTC. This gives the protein CASRSGLSYNEQFF.

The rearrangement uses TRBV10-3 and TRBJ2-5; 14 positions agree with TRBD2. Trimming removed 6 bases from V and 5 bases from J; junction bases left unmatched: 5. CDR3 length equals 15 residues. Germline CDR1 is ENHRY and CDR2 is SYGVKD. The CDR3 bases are TGTGCCATCAGAAGGACTAGCGGGAGGAGGGAGACCCAGTACTTC. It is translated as CAIRRTSGRRETQYF.

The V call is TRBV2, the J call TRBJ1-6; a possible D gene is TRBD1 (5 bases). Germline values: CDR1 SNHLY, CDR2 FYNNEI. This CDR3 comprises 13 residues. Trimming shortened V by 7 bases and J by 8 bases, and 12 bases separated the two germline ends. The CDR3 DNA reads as TGTGCCAGCACCACCTGGGGGGATTCACCCCTCCACTTT. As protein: CASTTWGDSPLHF. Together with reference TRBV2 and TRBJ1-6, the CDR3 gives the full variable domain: EPEVTQTPSHQVTQMGQEVILRCVPISNHLYFYWYRQILGQKVEFLVSFYNNEISEKSEIFDDQFSVERPDGSNFTLKIRSTKLEDSAMYFCASTTWGDSPLHFGNGTRLTVT.

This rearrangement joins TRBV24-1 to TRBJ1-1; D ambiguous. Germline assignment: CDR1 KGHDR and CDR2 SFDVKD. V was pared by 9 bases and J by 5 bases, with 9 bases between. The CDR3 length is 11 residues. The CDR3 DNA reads TGTGCCACCCGGTCGAATACTGAAGCTTTCTTT. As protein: CATRSNTEAFF.

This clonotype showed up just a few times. The CDR3 here is CASGDRPSNQPQHF. Here the CDR3 DNA reads TGTGCCAGCGGGGACAGGCCCAGCAATCAGCCCCAGCATTTT. This chain connects TRBV6-1 to TRBJ1-5; TRBD1 aligns across 8 bases. There are 14 residues in the CDR3. With V trimmed by 8 bases and J by 1 base, 4 bases remained unmatched. Germline lookup yields CDR1 MNHNS and CDR2 SASEGT.

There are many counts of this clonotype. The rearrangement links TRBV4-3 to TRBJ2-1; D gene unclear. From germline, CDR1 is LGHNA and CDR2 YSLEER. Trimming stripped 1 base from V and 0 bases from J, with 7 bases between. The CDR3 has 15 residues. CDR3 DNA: TGCGCCAGCAGCCAAGGGCCGAGCTCCTACAATGAGCAGTTCTTC. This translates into CASSQGPSSYNEQFF.

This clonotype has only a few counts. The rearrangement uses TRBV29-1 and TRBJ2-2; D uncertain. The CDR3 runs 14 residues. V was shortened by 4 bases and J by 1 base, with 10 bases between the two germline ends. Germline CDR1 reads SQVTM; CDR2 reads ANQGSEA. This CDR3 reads CSVVGPQNTGELFF. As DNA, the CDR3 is TGCAGCGTTGTTGGGCCCCAGAACACCGGGGAGCTGTTTTTT.

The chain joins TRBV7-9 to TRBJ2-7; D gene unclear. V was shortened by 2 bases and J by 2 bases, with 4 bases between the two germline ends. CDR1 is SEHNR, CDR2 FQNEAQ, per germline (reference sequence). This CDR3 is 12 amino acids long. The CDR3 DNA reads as TGTGCCAGCAGCTTACAGACCTACGAGCAGTACTTC. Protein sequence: CASSLQTYEQYF.

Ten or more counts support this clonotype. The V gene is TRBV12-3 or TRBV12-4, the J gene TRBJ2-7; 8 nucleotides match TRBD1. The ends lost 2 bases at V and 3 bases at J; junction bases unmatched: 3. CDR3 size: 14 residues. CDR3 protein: CASSLQDRVYEQYF. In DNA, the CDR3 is TGTGCCAGCAGTTTACAGGACAGGGTCTACGAGCAGTACTTC.